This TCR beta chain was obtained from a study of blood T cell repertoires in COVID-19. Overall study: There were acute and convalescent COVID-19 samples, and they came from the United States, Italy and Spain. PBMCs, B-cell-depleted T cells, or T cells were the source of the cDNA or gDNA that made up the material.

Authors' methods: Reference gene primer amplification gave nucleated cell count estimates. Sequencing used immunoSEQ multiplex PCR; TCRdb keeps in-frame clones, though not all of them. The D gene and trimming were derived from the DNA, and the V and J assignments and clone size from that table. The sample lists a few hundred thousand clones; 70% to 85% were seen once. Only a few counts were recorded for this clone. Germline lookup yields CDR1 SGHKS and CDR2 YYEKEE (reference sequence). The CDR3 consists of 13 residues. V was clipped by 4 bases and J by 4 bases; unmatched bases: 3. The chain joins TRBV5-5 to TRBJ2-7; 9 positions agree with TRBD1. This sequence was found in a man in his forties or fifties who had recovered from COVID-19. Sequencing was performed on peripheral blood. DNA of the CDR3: TGTGCCAGCAGCAGGGACAGGGATTACGAGCAGTACTTC. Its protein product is CASSRDRDYEQYF.